This T cell receptor (beta chain) was documented in a study of glioma-infiltrating T cells after dendritic cell vaccination. Trimming at V came to 5 bases and at J to 2 bases, leaving 19 bases not matched to a gene. Germline assignment: CDR1 SGHAT and CDR2 FQNNGV. The CDR3 consists of 19 residues. Assay: immunoSEQ multiplex PCR; the TCRdb copy retains only in-frame clones and omits some. This table holds 80,000 to 100,000 clones, approximately 80% found once. Time point noted: after dendritic cell vaccination, including at tumor progression/relapse. PBMC sampling occurred before vaccination, two weeks after the third dose, and at progression. This clone was recorded a few times.

The chain is built from TRBV11-2 and TRBJ2-3; the match to TRBD1 covers 7 bases. The source material was blood, sampled after dendritic cell vaccination. The source of this sequence is a human donor with glioblastoma. As DNA, the CDR3 is TGTGCCAGCAGCACAATAAGGGGTGACAGGGAATGGGTCACAGATACGCAGTATTTT. Protein: CASSTIRGDREWVTDTQYF.